The 23 T cell receptor beta chains below come from one sample, sequenced in a study of blood T cell repertoires in COVID-19. This table comes from immunoSEQ multiplex PCR, and its TCRdb copy is limited to in-frame clones, with some not included. The data show 300,000 to 400,000 clones, around 90% seen once. The specimen sequenced was PBMCs or T cells enriched from blood (not recorded which). The receptors were sampled from a man between 60 and 75 years old who had recovered from COVID-19.

The chain employs TRBV5-1 and TRBJ2-7; 10 bases line up with TRBD2. The trim removed 4 bases at V and 0 bases at J, leaving 4 bases unmatched. The CDR3 spans 15 residues. CDR1 is SGHRS and CDR2 is YFSETQ in the germline V gene. DNA of the CDR3: TGCGCCAGCAGCCCCGGGACTAGCGCCTCCTACGAGCAGTACTTC. It encodes CASSPGTSASYEQYF.

This clone has a single count. CDR3 bases: TGTGCCAGCAGCCCGTTCACAGGTTCGAACACCGGGGAGCTGTTTTTT. Its protein is CASSPFTGSNTGELFF. The V call is TRBV11-3, the J call TRBJ2-2; D may be TRBD1 (5 bases). The CDR3 sequence is 16 residues long. Deletions cut 5 bases from V and 0 bases from J, with 13 bases between. CDR1 and CDR2 from the germline V gene are SGHNT and YENEEA.

This sequence joins TRBV11-1 and TRBJ2-5, with D hard to call. Deletions cut 3 bases from V and 5 bases from J, with 7 bases between. The CDR3 loop spans 12 amino acids. In germline, CDR1 is SGHAT, CDR2 FQDESV (reference sequence). The CDR3 DNA follows: TGTGCCAGCAGCTTTGAGCTGGAGACCCAGTACTTC. Protein product: CASSFELETQYF.

This clone showed up just a few times. CDR3 in amino acids: CASSKSLQNSNQPQHF. CDR3 DNA sequence: TGTGCCAGCAGCAAAAGTTTACAGAATAGCAATCAGCCCCAGCATTTT. This chain connects TRBV21-1 to TRBJ1-5; the D call of TRBD1 is as the table states it, not checked on the DNA. TRBV21-1 is flagged as a pseudogene. The CDR3 runs to 16 residues.

The chain joins TRBV7-9 to TRBJ2-7, with D maybe TRBD2 (6 bases). The V and J ends lost 10 bases and 0 bases respectively, with 13 bases between them. The CDR3 contains 13 residues. The germline gives CDR1 SEHNR, CDR2 FQNEAQ (reference sequence). As DNA, the CDR3 is TGTGCCACCGAGGACGGGAGCTCCTACGAGCAGTACTTC. Translating gives CATEDGSSYEQYF. Looking up the rest from reference TRBV7-9 and TRBJ2-7 gives the full variable domain: DTGVSQNPRHKITKRGQNVTFRCDPISEHNRLYWYRQTLGQGPEFLTYFQNEAQLEKSRLLSDRFSAERPKGSFSTLEIQRTEQGDSAMYLCATEDGSSYEQYFGPGTRLTVT.

The chain employs TRBV30 and TRBJ2-7; 8 bases are a match to TRBD1. Trimming removed 4 bases from V and 2 bases from J; junction bases left unmatched: 7. This CDR3 contains 14 residues. CDR1 is GTSNPN and CDR2 is SVGIG in the germline V gene (reference sequence). Here the CDR3 reads CAWKRTGPTYEQYF. The CDR3 coding sequence is TGTGCCTGGAAAAGGACAGGGCCTACCTACGAGCAGTACTTC. The full variable domain, completed using reference TRBV30 and TRBJ2-7, is SQTIHQWPATLVQPVGSPLSLECTVEGTSNPNLYWYRQAAGRGLQLLFYSVGIGQISSEVPQNLSASRPQDRQFILSSKKLLLSDSGFYLCAWKRTGPTYEQYFGPGTRLTVT.

This rearrangement joins TRBV4-3 to TRBJ1-1, with no clear D. V was cut by 0 bases and J by 1 base, with 9 bases left in between. Germline CDR1 reads LGHNA; CDR2 reads YSLEER. This CDR3 comprises 15 residues. CDR3 loop: CASSQDSRGNTEAFF. The CDR3 DNA follows: TGCGCCAGCAGCCAAGACTCTCGGGGGAACACTGAAGCTTTCTTT.

The V call is TRBV19, the J call TRBJ1-1, with no clear D. Between the trimmed V and J ends, which lost 1 base and 4 bases, there was a span of 13 bases. There are 15 residues in the CDR3. Germline values: CDR1 LNHDA, CDR2 SQIVND (reference sequence). The CDR3 sequence is CASSIVGAKTTEAFF. The CDR3, as DNA: TGTGCCAGTAGTATAGTTGGAGCCAAGACCACTGAAGCTTTCTTT.

This sequence joins TRBV18 and TRBJ2-1; D may be TRBD1 (6 bases). The germline V and J ends were trimmed by 0 bases and 6 bases, with 18 bases remaining between them. Per the germline V gene, CDR1 is KGHSH and CDR2 is LQKENI. This CDR3 contains 17 residues. The CDR3, as DNA: TGTGCCAGCTCACCACCTTCTGCGCCCCAGGGGATCAATGAGCAGTTCTTC. It yields the protein CASSPPSAPQGINEQFF. The entire variable domain, with the rest obtained from reference TRBV18 and TRBJ2-1, is as follows: NAGVMQNPRHLVRRRGQEARLRCSPMKGHSHVYWYRQLPEEGLKFMVYLQKENIIDESGMPKERFSAEFPKEGPSILRIQQVVRGDSAAYFCASSPPSAPQGINEQFFGPGTRLTVL.

The chain links TRBV5-1 to TRBJ2-3, with TRBD2 identical over 10 bases. The V gene end was trimmed by 4 bases and the J gene end by 0 bases; junction bases not matched to a gene: 5. Germline V lookup: CDR1 SGHRS, CDR2 YFSETQ. This CDR3 is 16 amino acids long. In DNA, the CDR3 is TGCGCCAGCAGCGTTGGACTAGCGGAAAGCACAGATACGCAGTATTTT. Its translation: CASSVGLAESTDTQYF.

This chain links TRBV28 with TRBJ1-5; the match to TRBD1 covers 7 bases. The junction had 11 bases not matched to a gene; V was cut back by 6 bases and J by 9 bases. The CDR3 length is 14 residues. CDR1 and CDR2 from the germline V gene are MDHEN and SYDVKM. CDR3 nucleotides: TGTGCCAGCAGATCCGGGACAGCCGGACTGCCCCAGCATTTT. This translates into CASRSGTAGLPQHF.

This clone was observed a single time. V gene TRBV7-2 combines with J gene TRBJ2-7; 9 bases line up with TRBD2. V shed 0 bases, J shed 6 bases, and the junction held 3 bases outside the gene matches. The CDR3 has 14 residues. Germline loops: CDR1 SGHTA, CDR2 FQGNSA. CDR3 protein: CASSLAGGRAEQYF. CDR3 in DNA: TGTGCCAGCAGCTTAGCGGGCGGGAGGGCCGAGCAGTACTTC.

V and J are TRBV29-1 and TRBJ1-2; weak D call: TRBD1 (5 bases). CDR3 length: 15 residues. The V end lost 0 bases, the J end lost 1 base, and 12 bases lay between the germline ends. From germline, CDR1 is SQVTM and CDR2 ANQGSEA. The CDR3 is CSVEEAGKGNYGYTF. CDR3 sequence (DNA): TGCAGCGTTGAAGAGGCAGGGAAGGGTAACTATGGCTACACCTTC.

The genes are TRBV7-3 and TRBJ2-5; D gene unclear. The CDR3 extends over 13 amino acids. Between the trimmed V and J ends, which lost 1 base and 5 bases, there was a span of 8 bases. Germline CDR1 reads SGHTA; CDR2 reads FQGTGA. CDR3 region: CASSLRGYETQYF. DNA of the CDR3: TGTGCCAGCAGCTTAAGAGGCTACGAGACCCAGTACTTC. Full variable domain (outside the CDR3, taken from reference TRBV7-3 and TRBJ2-5): GAGVSQTPSNKVTEKGKYVELRCDPISGHTALYWYRQSLGQGPEFLIYFQGTGAADDSGLPNDRFFAVRPEGSVSTLKIQRTERGDSAVYLCASSLRGYETQYFGPGTRLLVL.

CDR3 DNA: TGTGCCAGCAGCCCCTCGGGACTAGCGGGAGGTGAGCAGTTCTTC. Translated, it gives CASSPSGLAGGEQFF. The chain recombines TRBV7-9 with TRBJ2-1; 15 nucleotides match TRBD2. Germline CDR1 SEHNR, CDR2 FQNEAQ (reference sequence). Germline trimming cut 5 bases from V and 9 bases from J; bases unmatched to any gene: 5. This CDR3 comprises 15 residues.

V is TRBV6-5 and J is TRBJ2-7, with 10 positions matching TRBD2. This CDR3 is 15 amino acids long. V was clipped by 4 bases and J by 3 bases; unmatched bases: 6. The germline CDR1 and CDR2 sequences are MNHEY and SVGAGI. For the CDR3, the DNA is TGTGCCAGCAGTTCCAGTAGCGGGGGGAGCTACGAGCAGTACTTC. It yields the protein CASSSSSGGSYEQYF.

V gene TRBV6-5 combines with J gene TRBJ1-2, with D perhaps TRBD1 (6 bases). This CDR3 is built from 15 residues. With 6 bases removed from V and 3 bases from J, the gap between germline ends came to 17 bases. Germline CDR1 and CDR2: MNHEY and SVGAGI. DNA for the CDR3: TGTGCCAGCAGAGCAAACAGGGCTTTAGACTATGGCTACACCTTC. This gives the protein CASRANRALDYGYTF.

The chain uses TRBV5-6 and TRBJ1-4; weak D call: TRBD1 (5 bases). The V end was cut by 4 bases, the J end by 8 bases, with 12 bases between. Per the germline V gene, CDR1 is SGHDT and CDR2 is YYEEEE. This CDR3 contains 13 residues. The CDR3 is CASSGQGEEKLFF. CDR3 nucleotide sequence: TGTGCCAGCAGCGGCCAGGGTGAGGAAAAACTGTTTTTT. Variable domain in full (rest from reference TRBV5-6 and TRBJ1-4): DAGVTQSPTHLIKTRGQQVTLRCSPKSGHDTVSWYQQALGQGPQFIFQYYEEEERQRGNFPDRFSGHQFPNYSSELNVNALLLGDSALYLCASSGQGEEKLFFGSGTQLSVL.

The sample holds a few counts of this clone. The chain employs TRBV28 and TRBJ1-5; TRBD1 matches 11 bases. The trim removed 2 bases at V and 3 bases at J, leaving 3 bases unmatched. The CDR3 totals 16 residues. Germline V gene sequence: CDR1 MDHEN, CDR2 SYDVKM. CDR3 bases: TGTGCCAGCAGTTTACGGACAGGGGGCTACAATCAGCCCCAGCATTTT. Protein: CASSLRTGGYNQPQHF.

V usage is TRBV7-3 and J usage is TRBJ2-1; TRBD2 matches at 8 bases. J lost 7 bases, V lost 0 bases, and 5 bases had no gene match. The V gene's germline CDR1 is SGHTA and CDR2 FQGTGA. The CDR3 consists of 15 residues. Written as DNA, the CDR3 is TGTGCCAGCAGCTTAACAAGCGGGAGCAGGAATGAGCAGTTCTTC. This gives the protein CASSLTSGSRNEQFF.

The V gene is TRBV7-2, the J gene TRBJ2-3, with D maybe TRBD2 (5 bases). The CDR3 runs 15 residues. The V gene lost 5 bases and the J gene lost 1 base, with 13 bases spanning the gap. Germline CDR1 is SGHTA and CDR2 is FQGNSA. The CDR3 spells CASSIDGGRTDTQYF. The CDR3 coding sequence is TGTGCCAGCAGCATAGATGGAGGACGCACAGATACGCAGTATTTT. Variable domain in full (rest from reference TRBV7-2 and TRBJ2-3): GAGVSQSPSNKVTEKGKDVELRCDPISGHTALYWYRQSLGQGLEFLIYFQGNSAPDKSGLPSDRFSAERTGGSVSTLTIQRTQQEDSAVYLCASSIDGGRTDTQYFGPGTRLTVL.

V and J are TRBV9 and TRBJ2-1; 9 bases align to TRBD1. Germline V lookup: CDR1 SGDLS, CDR2 YYNGEE. V dropped 4 bases and J dropped 6; count of bases not matched to a gene: 8. The CDR3 totals 15 residues. The DNA of the CDR3 is TGTGCCAGCAGCTATGTCGGGACAGGGATCAATGAGCAGTTCTTC. This sequence encodes CASSYVGTGINEQFF.

DNA for the CDR3: TGTGCCAGTAGTATAGAGCAGGGCTATGGCTACACCTTC. Its translation: CASSIEQGYGYTF. V usage is TRBV19 and J usage is TRBJ1-2; possibly TRBD1 for D (5 bases). CDR1 is LNHDA, CDR2 SQIVND, per germline (reference sequence). V lost 0 bases and J 4 bases, leaving 6 bases between the germline ends. The CDR3 spans 13 residues.